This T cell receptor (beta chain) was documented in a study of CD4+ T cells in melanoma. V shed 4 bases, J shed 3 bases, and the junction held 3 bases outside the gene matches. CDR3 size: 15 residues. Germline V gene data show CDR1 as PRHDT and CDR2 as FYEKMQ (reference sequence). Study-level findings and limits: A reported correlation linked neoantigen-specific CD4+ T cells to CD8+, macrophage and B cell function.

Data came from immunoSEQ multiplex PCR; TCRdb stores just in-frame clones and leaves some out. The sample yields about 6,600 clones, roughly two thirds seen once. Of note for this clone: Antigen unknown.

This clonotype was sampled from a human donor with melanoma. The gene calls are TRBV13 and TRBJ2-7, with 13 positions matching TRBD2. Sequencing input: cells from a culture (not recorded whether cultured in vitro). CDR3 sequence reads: CASSSTSGGRYEQYF. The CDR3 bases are TGTGCCAGCAGCTCGACTAGCGGGGGGCGCTACGAGCAGTACTTC.